The 22 T cell receptor beta chains in this list originate from one sample, sequenced in a study of shared clonotypes between healthy human individuals. TCRdb's copy holds only in-frame clones and misses some; the assay was immunoSEQ multiplex PCR. The repertoire has approximately 500,000 clones, about 78% of them found once; the top ten carry around 13%. Sequenced material: PBMCs. The receptors shown here come from a woman between 35 and 50 years old in good health. Some clones in this sample may be carry-over from other donors' samples.

The rearrangement joins TRBV13 to TRBJ2-3; D gene ambiguous. CDR1 is PRHDT, CDR2 FYEKMQ, per germline (reference sequence). The CDR3 loop spans 14 amino acids. The germline V and J ends were trimmed by 5 bases and 0 bases, with 9 bases remaining between them. CDR3 in DNA: TGTGCCAGCAGCCCGACCCCCAGCACAGATACGCAGTATTTT. Its translation is CASSPTPSTDTQYF.

The chain joins TRBV18 to TRBJ1-3; possibly TRBD1 for D (6 bases). The CDR3 loop spans 17 amino acids. Between the trimmed V and J ends, which lost 0 bases and 1 base, there was a span of 13 bases. Germline CDR1 and CDR2: KGHSH and LQKENI. Here the CDR3 DNA reads TGTGCCAGCTCACCACCGGGACAATACCTTTCTGGAAACACCATATATTTT. Its translation is CASSPPGQYLSGNTIYF.

In regard to this clone: With a much larger clone just one base away, this may be a read error. This rearrangement joins TRBV7-9 to TRBJ1-1; D remains ambiguous. Germline V gives CDR1 SEHNR, CDR2 FQNEAQ (reference sequence). V was clipped by 5 bases and J by 6 bases, with 16 bases between them. The CDR3 sequence is 14 residues long. The CDR3 is CASSPGGRVAEAFF. The CDR3 DNA is TGTGCCAGCAGCCCAGGAGGAAGGGTGGCTGAAGCTTTCTTT.

The CDR3 loop reads CASRQVGRESNSYNEQFF. In DNA, the CDR3 is TGTGCCAGCAGGCAAGTAGGGCGGGAGAGCAACTCCTACAATGAGCAGTTCTTC. This chain joins TRBV28 and TRBJ2-1; 7 bases agree with TRBD2. CDR1 is MDHEN and CDR2 is SYDVKM in the germline V gene. There are 18 residues in the CDR3. With 6 bases clipped from V and 0 bases from J, the junction kept 14 bases outside the gene matches.

The genes are TRBV4-1 and TRBJ2-1; 12 nucleotides line up with TRBD2. V was clipped by 0 bases and J by 9 bases; unmatched bases: 9. The CDR3 consists of 17 residues. In germline, CDR1 is MGHRA, CDR2 YSYEKL. The CDR3 region has the DNA TGCGCCAGCAGCCAAGATACGGAGACTAGCGGGAGAGTTGAGCAGTTCTTC. Residues: CASSQDTETSGRVEQFF.

V gene TRBV28 combines with J gene TRBJ1-1, with D unresolved. This CDR3 has 14 residues. In germline, CDR1 is MDHEN, CDR2 SYDVKM. Trimming took off 6 bases at V and 0 bases at J, with 11 bases between the two ends. Written as DNA, the CDR3 is TGTGCCAGCAGCGCCCCCGTGATGAACACTGAAGCTTTCTTT. Translated: CASSAPVMNTEAFF.

The rearrangement joins TRBV2 to TRBJ1-1; TRBD1 matches 7 bases. CDR3 length: 15 amino acids. CDR1 and CDR2 from the germline V gene are SNHLY and FYNNEI. J was trimmed by 1 base and V by 6 bases; bases with no gene match: 8. This CDR3 is CASSRDSQANTEAFF. In nucleotides, the CDR3 is TGTGCCAGCAGCCGGGACAGTCAAGCGAACACTGAAGCTTTCTTT.

The chain is built from TRBV19 and TRBJ1-2; D unclear. This CDR3 region has 15 residues. V was cut by 1 base and J by 5 bases, with 14 bases left in between. Germline CDR1 reads LNHDA; CDR2 reads SQIVND (reference sequence). The CDR3 nucleotides are TGTGCCAGTAGTATAGCCCCTGGGAATAGGTATGGCTACACCTTC. It encodes CASSIAPGNRYGYTF. Full variable domain (rest looked up from reference TRBV19 and TRBJ1-2): DGGITQSPKYLFRKEGQNVTLSCEQNLNHDAMYWYRQDPGQGLRLIYYSQIVNDFQKGDIAEGYSVSREKKESFPLTVTSAQKNPTAFYLCASSIAPGNRYGYTFGSGTRLTVV.

The rearrangement joins TRBV28 to TRBJ2-5; 14 bases fit TRBD2. The V gene's germline CDR1 is MDHEN and CDR2 SYDVKM. The length of the CDR3 is 15 residues. With 8 bases clipped from V and 8 bases from J, the junction kept 10 bases outside the gene matches. The CDR3, as DNA: TGTGCCAGCGCGACCTTGACTAGCGGGAGGGGAACCCAGTACTTC. Its translation is CASATLTSGRGTQYF.

Only one count was recorded for this clone. The rearrangement links TRBV28 to TRBJ2-5; D unclear. V was cut by 3 bases and J by 2 bases, with 10 bases left in between. The germline V gene encodes CDR1 MDHEN and CDR2 SYDVKM. The CDR3 is made up of 14 amino acids. The CDR3 sequence: CASSFVGQQETQYF. The DNA of the CDR3 is TGTGCCAGCAGTTTCGTCGGGCAGCAAGAGACCCAGTACTTC.

This clone has ten or more counts. This rearrangement joins TRBV5-4 to TRBJ2-1, with 7 nucleotides matching TRBD2. CDR3 size: 15 residues. The germline V gene has CDR1 SGHNT and CDR2 YYREEE (reference sequence). V shed 4 bases and J 6 bases; nucleotides not matched to a gene: 10. CDR3 amino acids: CASSRGLAAINEQFF. CDR3 DNA sequence: TGTGCCAGCAGCCGTGGGCTAGCGGCAATCAATGAGCAGTTCTTC.

The V gene is TRBV15, the J gene TRBJ2-7; D possibly corresponds to TRBD1 (5 bases). Deletions cut 2 bases from V and 3 bases from J, with 14 bases between. This CDR3 has 15 residues. Germline V gene sequence: CDR1 LNHNV, CDR2 YYDKDF (reference sequence). This chain's CDR3 is CATSRNLDRFYEQYF. In nucleotides, the CDR3 is TGTGCCACCAGCAGAAACCTTGACAGATTCTACGAGCAGTACTTC.

The chain combines TRBV19 with TRBJ1-3, with TRBD1 as a possible D gene (6 bases). The V gene lost 3 bases and the J gene lost 2 bases, with 11 bases spanning the gap. CDR1 is LNHDA and CDR2 is SQIVND in the germline V gene (reference sequence). This CDR3 region has 15 residues. In DNA, the CDR3 is TGTGCCAGTAGTATCAACAGGGAGACTGGAAACACCATATATTTT. Translating gives CASSINRETGNTIYF.

This clone was observed a few times. The chain joins TRBV30 to TRBJ1-1, with D unresolved. The CDR3 contains 15 residues. V was trimmed by 4 bases and J by 3 bases, leaving 18 bases between them. Germline V lookup: CDR1 GTSNPN, CDR2 SVGIG (reference sequence). CDR3: CAWIPDTLSDTEAFF. CDR3 DNA: TGTGCCTGGATACCCGACACCCTCTCGGACACTGAAGCTTTCTTT.

This clone occurred once. The chain uses TRBV6-5 and TRBJ2-7; D is perhaps TRBD1 (5 bases). The germline V and J ends were trimmed by 2 bases and 3 bases, with 8 bases remaining between them. Per the germline V gene, CDR1 is MNHEY and CDR2 is SVGAGI. The CDR3 has 13 amino acids. The CDR3 nucleotides are TGTGCCAGCAGTTACCAGGGAAACTACGAGCAGTACTTC. The encoded protein is CASSYQGNYEQYF.

This clone was picked up one time. The chain joins TRBV6-1 to TRBJ2-7; TRBD1 aligns across 10 bases. V dropped 1 base and J dropped 9; count of bases not matched to a gene: 9. The germline V gene has CDR1 MNHNS and CDR2 SASEGT. There are 15 residues in the CDR3. CDR3 amino acids: CASSEVTGQGIRQYF. The CDR3 DNA reads TGTGCCAGCAGTGAAGTGACGGGACAGGGGATACGGCAGTACTTC.

V gene TRBV6-6 combines with J gene TRBJ2-1; 9 bases line up with TRBD2. CDR1 MNHNY and CDR2 SVGAGI come from the germline V gene (reference sequence). V was clipped by 11 bases and J by 0 bases; unmatched bases: 8. This CDR3 has 15 residues. The CDR3 loop is CAPTSGLGSYNEQFF. In DNA form, the CDR3 reads TGTGCCCCGACTAGCGGCCTCGGCTCCTACAATGAGCAGTTCTTC.

A single count supports this clone. V and J are TRBV11-2 and TRBJ2-3, with 9 nucleotides matching TRBD2. The V segment lost 4 bases and the J segment 2 bases; nucleotides outside the gene matches: 10. CDR3 length: 17 residues. Germline loops: CDR1 SGHAT, CDR2 FQNNGV. CDR3: CASSSYPRLAVTDTQYF. In DNA, the CDR3 is TGTGCCAGCAGCTCCTACCCTCGACTAGCGGTCACAGATACGCAGTATTTT.

The chain joins TRBV7-8 to TRBJ1-1, with D unresolved. CDR3 size: 11 residues. Germline CDR1 SGHVS, CDR2 FQNEAQ. The ends were cut back, 7 bases at V and 6 bases at J, with 9 bases in the middle. The CDR3 region is CASTSGAEAFF. In DNA, the CDR3 is TGTGCCAGCACCTCAGGTGCTGAAGCTTTCTTT.

The rearrangement joins TRBV18 to TRBJ1-1; D is uncertain. V was clipped by 0 bases and J by 4 bases, with 6 bases between them. The germline V gene encodes CDR1 KGHSH and CDR2 LQKENI. The CDR3 runs 13 residues. The CDR3 DNA is TGTGCCAGCTCACCACCGTCCACCACTGAAGCTTTCTTT. Translated, it gives CASSPPSTTEAFF.

This clone was found a few times. The chain couples TRBV30 to TRBJ1-5; D may be TRBD1 (5 bases). The CDR3 has 15 amino acids. Trimming removed 2 bases from V and 5 bases from J, with 16 bases in between. Germline V CDR1 and CDR2: GTSNPN, SVGIG (reference sequence). The CDR3 reads CAWSRGDTGDQPQHF. In DNA, the CDR3 is TGTGCCTGGAGTAGGGGAGACACAGGCGATCAGCCCCAGCATTTT.

As regards this clone: The sample contains more than one DNA sequence encoding this CDR3. The V and J genes are TRBV28 and TRBJ2-1; D is perhaps TRBD2 (6 bases). V was cut by 8 bases and J by 0 bases, with 8 bases left in between. Germline CDR1 and CDR2: MDHEN and SYDVKM. The CDR3 sequence is 13 residues long. CDR3 sequence: CASRGSSYNEQFF. CDR3 nucleotides: TGTGCCAGCCGGGGGAGCTCCTACAATGAGCAGTTCTTC.